This record concerns one T cell receptor beta chain sequence. Assay used: immunoSEQ multiplex PCR; TCRdb lists only in-frame clones, some missing. Of tens of thousands of clones listed, approximately 80% are singletons. This sample was taken from a study of blood T cell repertoires in COVID-19. V lost 2 bases and J lost 6, with 14 bases in between. Germline V gene lookup returns CDR1 SGHVS and CDR2 FQNEAQ. The CDR3 length is 15 residues. The chain combines TRBV7-8 with TRBJ2-1; D is perhaps TRBD2 (6 bases). Sequencing used peripheral blood. This sequence originates from a man aged 45-65 years with active COVID-19. This CDR3 is CASSLPVGGGNEQFF. The DNA for the CDR3 is TGTGCCAGCAGCTTACCGGTGGGAGGTGGCAATGAGCAGTTCTTC.